These 2 T cell receptor beta chains originate from one sample sequenced in a study of blood T cell repertoires in COVID-19. Assay used: immunoSEQ multiplex PCR; TCRdb lists only in-frame clones, some missing. The sample records 260,000 or so clones, 80% to 90% being singletons. The sequencing input was peripheral blood. The receptors come from a woman aged 80 or over with COVID-19, enrolled during active disease.

The chain employs TRBV21-1 and TRBJ1-6. TRBV21-1 is a listed pseudogene. The CDR3 length is 18 residues. In DNA form, the CDR3 reads TGTGCCAGCAGCGTCCCACAGGGAGGGGTACGCTATAATTCACCCCTCCACTTT. Its protein product is CASSVPQGGVRYNSPLHF.

Here the CDR3 DNA reads TGCGCCAGCAGCCAGACCCCCACTAGCGGGGGGCGCTTGGATACGCAGTATTTT. Residues: CASSQTPTSGGRLDTQYF. This sequence joins TRBV4-1 and TRBJ2-3; TRBD2 agrees at 12 bases. CDR1 MGHRA and CDR2 YSYEKL come from the germline V gene. The CDR3 covers 18 residues. The ends lost 3 bases at V and 6 bases at J; junction bases unmatched: 13.